One and the same sample provided the 31 T cell receptor beta chains below, sequenced in a study of blood T cell repertoires in COVID-19 (dated by TCRdb to the early 2020s). The library relied on the immunoSEQ multiplex PCR assay. TCRdb took this table from immuneACCESS and kept in-frame rearrangements with V and J called. Such tables lack part of the clones; where checked against another copy, unresolved V genes explain under half of the gap, and the rest is unexplained. This sample comprises 95,000 to 150,000 clones, about 83% of them detected only once. The ten biggest clones cover approximately 5% of the sample. Sequencing was performed on peripheral blood. The source is a human donor in a cohort sampled during active COVID-19.

This sequence joins TRBV5-4 and TRBJ1-1; the D is unclear. Trimming stripped 1 base from V and 2 bases from J, with 12 bases between. The CDR3 is 15 amino acids. Germline V gene sequence: CDR1 SGHNT, CDR2 YYREEE (reference sequence). The CDR3 DNA reads TGTGCCAGCAGCTTGACCATATCCAGTAACACTGAAGCTTTCTTT. Translated: CASSLTISSNTEAFF.

In nucleotides, the CDR3 is TGTGCCAGCAGCCAAGAGGCCTTCGCCAAAAACATTCAGTACTTC. It yields the protein CASSQEAFAKNIQYF. The chain is built from TRBV14 and TRBJ2-4; D is undetermined. Germline CDR1 reads SGHDN; CDR2 reads FVKESK. Trimming cost V 0 bases and J 1 base, with 7 bases left between them. The CDR3 runs to 15 residues.

This clone appeared a single time. The V call is TRBV6-4, the J call TRBJ2-3; TRBD2 is a possible D gene (5 bases). Germline CDR1 MRHNA, CDR2 SNTAGT. CDR3 length equals 16 residues. Trimming removed 6 bases from V and 2 bases from J, with 18 bases in between. CDR3 loop: CASSPRGRSDTDTQYF. CDR3 nucleotides: TGTGCCAGCAGCCCCCGTGGGAGATCGGACACAGATACGCAGTATTTT.

The V and J genes are TRBV14 and TRBJ2-5, with a tentative D call TRBD1 (5 bases). The germline V gene encodes CDR1 SGHDN and CDR2 FVKESK. Trimming shortened V by 0 bases and J by 4 bases, and 12 bases separated the two germline ends. The CDR3 totals 15 residues. CDR3 sequence reads: CASSQEGRGSETQYF. The CDR3 DNA follows: TGTGCCAGCAGCCAAGAGGGAAGGGGATCAGAGACCCAGTACTTC.

The V gene is TRBV14, the J gene TRBJ1-1; D is ambiguous. The ends were cut back, 3 bases at V and 8 bases at J, with 10 bases in the middle. CDR3 length: 12 residues. Germline V gene lookup returns CDR1 SGHDN and CDR2 FVKESK. The CDR3 nucleotides read TGTGCCAGCAGCCAGACACAGCTGGAAGCTTTCTTT. Its translation is CASSQTQLEAFF.

The chain is built from TRBV11-2 and TRBJ2-7; the match to TRBD2 covers 8 bases. The CDR3 sequence is 18 residues long. The ends lost 0 bases at V and 0 bases at J; junction bases unmatched: 10. Germline V gene sequence: CDR1 SGHAT, CDR2 FQNNGV. The CDR3 loop is CASSLDRGVSGSSYEQYF. CDR3 nucleotides: TGTGCCAGCAGCTTAGATCGGGGTGTAAGCGGGAGCTCCTACGAGCAGTACTTC.

The chain combines TRBV11-3 with TRBJ2-7; the match to TRBD1 covers 8 bases. Germline V gene data show CDR1 as SGHNT and CDR2 as YENEEA. The CDR3 length is 14 residues. Trimming took 5 bases from V and 6 from J; bases not matched to a gene: 9. Here the CDR3 reads CASSPDRAGSEQYF. DNA of the CDR3: TGTGCCAGCAGCCCGGACAGGGCCGGAAGCGAGCAGTACTTC.

This clone was observed a single time. The germline gene is not matched at one end of the junction; a read error may be the cause. The chain couples TRBV12-3 or TRBV12-4 to TRBJ2-5; D gene uncertain. The CDR3 extends over 12 amino acids. CDR3 nucleotides: TGTGCCAGCAGTTACTATGGCAGCGACGTAGACTTC. Translation: CASSYYGSDVDF.

The rearrangement uses TRBV6-2 or TRBV6-3 and TRBJ2-7, with D maybe TRBD1 (5 bases). The CDR3 sequence is 16 residues long. V lost 0 bases, J lost 2 bases, and 14 bases lay in between. Germline CDR1 reads MNHEY; CDR2 reads SVGEGT. CDR3 in DNA: TGTGCCAGCAGTTACTCGTCCAGGCTCAGGGCCTACGAGCAGTACTTC. Its protein is CASSYSSRLRAYEQYF.

The chain uses TRBV18 and TRBJ2-3, with TRBD1 matching 9 bases. The CDR3 is 16 amino acids. Unmatched junction bases numbered 11, after V lost 5 bases and J lost 5 bases. Per germline, CDR1 KGHSH and CDR2 LQKENI. The CDR3 bases are TGTGCCAGCTCAACCTCACAGGGGGCATGGGTAGATACGCAGTATTTT. The encoded protein is CASSTSQGAWVDTQYF.

The chain joins TRBV7-2 to TRBJ2-7; no firm D call. Germline V gives CDR1 SGHTA, CDR2 FQGNSA. There are 14 residues in the CDR3. V was clipped by 2 bases and J by 3 bases, with 11 bases between them. Written as DNA, the CDR3 is TGTGCCAGCAGCTTAAGTGCCAGAGGCTACGAGCAGTACTTC. Amino acids: CASSLSARGYEQYF.

The rearrangement links TRBV3-1 (or the pseudogene TRBV3-2) to TRBJ1-3; maybe TRBD1 (5 bases). Trimming took off 2 bases at V and 2 bases at J, with 10 bases between the two ends. The CDR3 totals 15 residues. From germline, CDR1 is LGHDT and CDR2 YNNKEL (reference sequence). DNA of the CDR3: TGTGCCAGCAGCCAACAGGGTTCTACTGGAAACACCATATATTTT. Translated: CASSQQGSTGNTIYF.

The chain links TRBV6-2 or TRBV6-3 to TRBJ2-5; 7 bases agree with TRBD1. Trimming at V came to 2 bases and at J to 5 bases, leaving 8 bases not matched to a gene. The germline CDR1 and CDR2 sequences are MNHEY and SVGEGT. The CDR3 is made up of 15 amino acids. CDR3 DNA sequence: TGTGCCAGCAGTTACGGGACAGTGATAATGGAGACCCAGTACTTC. Its protein product is CASSYGTVIMETQYF.

The chain joins TRBV11-2 to TRBJ2-7, with D unclear. The V end lost 5 bases, the J end lost 2 bases, and 13 bases lay between the germline ends. Per the germline V gene, CDR1 is SGHAT and CDR2 is FQNNGV. The CDR3 consists of 14 residues. Here the CDR3 reads CASSPNTLAYEQYF. The CDR3 DNA reads as TGTGCCAGCAGCCCTAATACTCTCGCCTACGAGCAGTACTTC.

The rearrangement uses TRBV27 and TRBJ2-3; 9 bases line up with TRBD2. The CDR3 runs 16 residues. Germline lookup yields CDR1 MNHEY and CDR2 SMNVEV (reference sequence). Unmatched junction bases numbered 6, after V lost 1 base and J lost 4 bases. This CDR3 reads CASSLYQREVPDTQYF. The CDR3 nucleotides are TGTGCCAGCAGTTTATACCAGCGGGAGGTCCCAGATACGCAGTATTTT.

V gene TRBV9 combines with J gene TRBJ1-5; possible D gene TRBD1, 6 bases. CDR3 length equals 14 residues. The V end lost 3 bases, the J end lost 7 bases, and 14 bases lay between the germline ends. Germline V CDR1 and CDR2: SGDLS, YYNGEE. The DNA for the CDR3 is TGTGCCAGCAGCGAAACAGGGTGGGGACAGCCCCAGCATTTT. Amino acids: CASSETGWGQPQHF.

The J gene is TRBJ2-1, the V gene TRBV3-1 (or the pseudogene TRBV3-2); 11 positions agree with TRBD2. V was pared by 5 bases and J by 7 bases, with 13 bases of the junction left unmatched. This CDR3 has 17 amino acids. CDR1 and CDR2 from the germline V gene are LGHDT and YNNKEL (reference sequence). The CDR3 DNA follows: TGTGCCAGCAGCTTACCCGTACTAGCGGGAGCGTCGAATGAGCAGTTCTTC. Translation gives CASSLPVLAGASNEQFF.

This chain connects TRBV30 to TRBJ2-5; D is ambiguous. The CDR3 is 15 amino acids. Germline V gene data show CDR1 as GTSNPN and CDR2 as SVGIG (reference sequence). V was clipped by 0 bases and J by 2 bases, with 13 bases between them. The CDR3 sequence: CAWSVTNSRQETQYF. In DNA, the CDR3 is TGTGCCTGGAGTGTCACAAACAGCAGGCAAGAGACCCAGTACTTC.

This chain connects TRBV30 to TRBJ1-4; weak D call: TRBD1 (5 bases). Trimming shortened V by 0 bases and J by 7 bases, and 15 bases separated the two germline ends. The CDR3 covers 15 residues. Per germline, CDR1 GTSNPN and CDR2 SVGIG (reference sequence). As DNA, the CDR3 is TGTGCCTGGAGTGTACCGGTGGGGGGTGCTGAAAAACTGTTTTTT. It translates to CAWSVPVGGAEKLFF.

CDR3 residues: CASRIQGAGTDTQYF. The CDR3 nucleotides read TGCGCCAGCAGAATACAGGGGGCGGGTACAGATACGCAGTATTTT. The chain carries TRBV10-2 and TRBJ2-3, with 9 bases lining up with TRBD1. V was pared by 6 bases and J by 3 bases, with 7 bases of the junction left unmatched. This CDR3 has 15 amino acids. Germline V gene sequence: CDR1 WSHSY, CDR2 SAAADI.

This clone was counted a single time. The CDR3 DNA reads TGTGCCAGCAGTCCAAAGGACAGGGGGTTTCATCGCTCGTACGAGCAGTACTTC. It codes for CASSPKDRGFHRSYEQYF. The chain uses TRBV6-6 and TRBJ2-7, with 10 bases aligning to TRBD1. Germline CDR1 is MNHNY and CDR2 is SVGAGI (reference sequence). This CDR3 is 18 amino acids long. V was clipped by 5 bases and J by 4 bases; unmatched bases: 17.

This chain uses TRBV15 with TRBJ2-2; 8 bases are shared with TRBD2. This CDR3 is built from 15 residues. In germline, CDR1 is LNHNV, CDR2 YYDKDF (reference sequence). V trimming: 2 bases; J trimming: 2 bases; junction bases outside the gene matches: 1. CDR3: CATSRTSGNTGELFF. DNA of the CDR3: TGTGCCACCAGCAGAACTAGCGGCAACACCGGGGAGCTGTTTTTT.

V gene TRBV7-8 combines with J gene TRBJ2-7, with D possibly being TRBD2 (7 bases). The CDR3 runs to 15 residues. CDR1 and CDR2 from the germline V gene are SGHVS and FQNEAQ. Trimming pared 6 bases from V and 0 bases from J, leaving 15 bases between. The CDR3 DNA follows: TGTGCCAGCAGAATACGGGGGGCGAGCTCCTACGAGCAGTACTTC. Translating gives CASRIRGASSYEQYF.

The CDR3 is CASSLSGPITDTQYF. In DNA form, the CDR3 reads TGCGCCAGCAGCTTATCGGGTCCCATCACAGATACGCAGTATTTT. This chain joins TRBV5-1 and TRBJ2-3; D is uncertain. Germline assignment: CDR1 SGHRS and CDR2 YFSETQ. This CDR3 contains 15 residues. V was cut by 2 bases and J by 2 bases, with 12 bases left in between. Full variable domain (missing parts from reference TRBV5-1 and TRBJ2-3): KAGVTQTPRYLIKTRGQQVTLSCSPISGHRSVSWYQQTPGQGLQFLFEYFSETQRNKGNFPGRFSGRQFSNSRSEMNVSTLELGDSALYLCASSLSGPITDTQYFGPGTRLTVL.

This clone was picked up one time. The CDR3 DNA is TGTGCCAGCAGCACGGGACTAGCGGGAACTTCCTACGAGCAGTACTTC. It codes for CASSTGLAGTSYEQYF. The V gene is TRBV7-8, the J gene TRBJ2-7, with 13 bases lining up with TRBD2. Germline loops: CDR1 SGHVS, CDR2 FQNEAQ. Trimming took 5 bases from V and 1 from J; bases not matched to a gene: 5. The CDR3 is made up of 16 amino acids.

The chain is built from TRBV19 and TRBJ2-3; D perhaps matches TRBD1 (5 bases). With 2 bases removed from V and 5 bases from J, the gap between germline ends came to 14 bases. The CDR3 sequence is 15 residues long. Looked up from germline, CDR1 is LNHDA and CDR2 is SQIVND (reference sequence). The CDR3 sequence: CASSIWFRVGDTQYF. The CDR3 coding sequence is TGTGCCAGTAGTATATGGTTCAGGGTTGGAGATACGCAGTATTTT.

The gene calls are TRBV5-1 and TRBJ1-1, with D unresolved. CDR3 length: 14 amino acids. Trimming pared 0 bases from V and 13 bases from J, leaving 19 bases between. Germline V gene data show CDR1 as SGHRS and CDR2 as YFSETQ. CDR3: CASSLEGTRVEGFF. CDR3 nucleotide sequence: TGCGCCAGCAGCTTGGAGGGAACCCGCGTTGAGGGTTTCTTT.

The rearrangement joins TRBV7-3 to TRBJ2-7; 13 bases are a match to TRBD2. J was trimmed by 1 base and V by 1 base; bases with no gene match: 10. This CDR3 region has 19 residues. Germline V gene data show CDR1 as SGHTA and CDR2 as FQGTGA. This CDR3 is CASSLKLRTSGSRSYEQYF. In DNA, the CDR3 is TGTGCCAGCAGCTTAAAGCTCAGGACTAGCGGGAGTCGGTCCTACGAGCAGTACTTC.

This CDR3 is CASSYTGTGDGYTF. The CDR3 coding sequence is TGTGCCAGCAGCTATACCGGGACAGGCGATGGCTACACCTTC. J is TRBJ1-2 and V is TRBV7-2, with TRBD1 matching 8 bases. Trimming took 4 bases from V and 6 from J; bases not matched to a gene: 7. The germline V gene encodes CDR1 SGHTA and CDR2 FQGNSA. The CDR3 sequence is 14 residues long.

The rearrangement links TRBV6-6 to TRBJ2-5; the match to TRBD1 covers 10 bases. Trimming took 6 bases from V and 5 from J; bases not matched to a gene: 12. Germline V gene lookup returns CDR1 MNHNY and CDR2 SVGAGI (reference sequence). The length of the CDR3 is 16 residues. The CDR3 nucleotides read TGTGCCAGCAGCCCCGGACAGGGGGGTACCTCGGAGACCCAGTACTTC. It codes for CASSPGQGGTSETQYF.

The chain links TRBV5-8 to TRBJ2-1; perhaps TRBD2 as D (6 bases). CDR3 length: 12 residues. Germline lookup yields CDR1 SGHTS and CDR2 YDEGEE. The germline V and J ends were trimmed by 5 bases and 6 bases, with 9 bases remaining between them. CDR3 in DNA: TGTGCCAGCAGAACCGGGGGCAATGAGCAGTTCTTC. This translates into CASRTGGNEQFF.